Sequencing of this TCR beta chain was carried out in a study of persistence of HIV-infected CD4 T cells. Sequencing used immunoSEQ version 4 in survey mode. Generated by immunoSEQ multiplex PCR, the TCRdb table keeps only in-frame clones and is missing some. The table shows 30,000 to 35,000 clones, with 82% occurring only once. An overlapping HIV-1 Gag peptide pool stimulated these cells at 0.85 to 1 ug/peptide/mL. CD40L/CD69 double-negative CD45RO-high memory CD4+ T cells were collected. Study-level results: Compared with CD3/CD28-stimulated cells, CMV- and Gag-responding cells showed lower TCRbeta richness.

To note about this clone: Its antigen is undetermined.

The CDR3 runs to 13 residues. V lost 6 bases and J lost 3, with 11 bases in between. Germline V gene lookup returns CDR1 SGHDN and CDR2 FVKESK. This receptor was identified in an adult woman with HIV who was CMV-seropositive. Sequencing used CD4+ T cells sorted from PBMCs after approximately 19-hour stimulation, obtained from a patient who received antiretroviral therapy. The chain uses TRBV14 and TRBJ1-1; no clear D gene. Here the CDR3 reads CASSFVPDTEAFF. CDR3 DNA sequence: TGTGCCAGCAGTTTCGTCCCGGACACTGAAGCTTTCTTT.